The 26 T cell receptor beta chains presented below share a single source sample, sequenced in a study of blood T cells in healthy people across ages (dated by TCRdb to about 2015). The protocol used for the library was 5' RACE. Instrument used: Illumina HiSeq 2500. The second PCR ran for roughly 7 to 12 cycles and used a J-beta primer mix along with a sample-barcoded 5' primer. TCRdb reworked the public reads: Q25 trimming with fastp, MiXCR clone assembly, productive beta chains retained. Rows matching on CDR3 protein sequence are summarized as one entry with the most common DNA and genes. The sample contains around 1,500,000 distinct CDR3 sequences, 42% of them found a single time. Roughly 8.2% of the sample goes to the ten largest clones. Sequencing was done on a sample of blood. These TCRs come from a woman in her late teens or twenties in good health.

This CDR3 is CASGGQGHQPQHF. The CDR3, as DNA: TGTGCCAGCGGTGGACAGGGCCATCAGCCCCAGCATTTT. The V call is TRBV28, the J call TRBJ1-5; TRBD1 matches at 8 bases. V shed 8 bases, J shed 5 bases, and the junction held 5 bases outside the gene matches. The CDR3 is 13 residues long. CDR1 and CDR2 from the germline V gene are MDHEN and SYDVKM.

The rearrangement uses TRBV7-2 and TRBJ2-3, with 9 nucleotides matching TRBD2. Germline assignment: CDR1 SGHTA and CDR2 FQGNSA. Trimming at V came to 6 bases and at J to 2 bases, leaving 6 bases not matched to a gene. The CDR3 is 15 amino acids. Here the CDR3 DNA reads TGTGCCAGCAGTAATAGACTAGCGGACACAGATACGCAGTATTTT. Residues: CASSNRLADTDTQYF.

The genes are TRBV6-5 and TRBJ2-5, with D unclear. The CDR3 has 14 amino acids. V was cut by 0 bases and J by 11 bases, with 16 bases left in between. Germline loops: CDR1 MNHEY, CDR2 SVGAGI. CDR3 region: CASSYSIDRREQYF. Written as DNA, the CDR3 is TGTGCCAGCAGTTACTCGATCGACCGACGAGAGCAGTACTTC.

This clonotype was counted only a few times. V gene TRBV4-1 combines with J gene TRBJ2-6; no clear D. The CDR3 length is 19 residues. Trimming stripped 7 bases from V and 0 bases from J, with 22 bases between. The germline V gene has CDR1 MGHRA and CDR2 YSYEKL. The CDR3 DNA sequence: TGCGCCAGCATGATTGTTCTCGGCAGATCAAACTCTGGGGCCAACGTCCTGACTTTC. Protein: CASMIVLGRSNSGANVLTF.

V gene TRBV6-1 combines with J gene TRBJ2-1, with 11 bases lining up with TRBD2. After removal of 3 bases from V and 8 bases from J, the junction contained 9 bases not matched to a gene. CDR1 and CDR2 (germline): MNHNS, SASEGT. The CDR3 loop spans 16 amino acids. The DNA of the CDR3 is TGTGCCAGCAGTGAGACTAGCGGGAATCCTTGGTATGAGCAGTTCTTC. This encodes CASSETSGNPWYEQFF.

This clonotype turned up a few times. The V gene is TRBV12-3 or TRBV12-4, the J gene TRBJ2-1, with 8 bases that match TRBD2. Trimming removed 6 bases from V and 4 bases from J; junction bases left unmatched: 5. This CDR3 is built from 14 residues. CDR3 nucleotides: TGTGCCAGCAGACCGGGGGGGCCTTACAATGAGCAGTTCTTC. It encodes CASRPGGPYNEQFF.

The CDR3 spells CASSLSTSAQGEQYF. CDR3 nucleotides: TGTGCCAGCAGTTTATCGACTAGCGCCCAGGGCGAGCAGTACTTC. This rearrangement joins TRBV27 to TRBJ2-7; TRBD2 matches 8 bases. V lost 0 bases, J lost 6 bases, and 7 bases stayed unmatched. Germline loops: CDR1 MNHEY, CDR2 SMNVEV (reference sequence). This CDR3 is built from 15 residues.

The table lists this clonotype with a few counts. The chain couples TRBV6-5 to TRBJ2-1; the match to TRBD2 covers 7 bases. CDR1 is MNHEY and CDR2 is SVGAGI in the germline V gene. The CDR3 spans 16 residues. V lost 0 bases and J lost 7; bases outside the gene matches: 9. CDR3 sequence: CASSYSGTTSLNEQFF. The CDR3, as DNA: TGTGCCAGCAGTTACTCTGGGACTACCTCGCTTAATGAGCAGTTCTTC.

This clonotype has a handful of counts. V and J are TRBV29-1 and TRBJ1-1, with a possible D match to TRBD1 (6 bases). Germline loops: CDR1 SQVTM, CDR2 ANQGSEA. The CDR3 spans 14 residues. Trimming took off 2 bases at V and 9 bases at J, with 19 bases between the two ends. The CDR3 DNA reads TGCAGCGTTGAAATAACCCCGGGACAAGGGCAAGCTTTCTTT. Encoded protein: CSVEITPGQGQAFF.

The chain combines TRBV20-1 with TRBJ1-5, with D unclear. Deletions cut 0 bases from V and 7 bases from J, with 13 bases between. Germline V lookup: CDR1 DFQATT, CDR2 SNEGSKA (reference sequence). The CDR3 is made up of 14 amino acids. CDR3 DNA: TGCAGTGCTAGAGATCCGGAGGAAGGGCAGCCCCAGCATTTT. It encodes CSARDPEEGQPQHF.

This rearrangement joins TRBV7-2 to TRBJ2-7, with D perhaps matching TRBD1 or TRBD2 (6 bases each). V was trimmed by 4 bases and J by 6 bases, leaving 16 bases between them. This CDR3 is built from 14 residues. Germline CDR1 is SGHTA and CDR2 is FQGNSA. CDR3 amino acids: CASSSRLVQGEQYF. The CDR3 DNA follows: TGTGCCAGCAGCTCAAGACTAGTACAGGGCGAGCAGTACTTC.

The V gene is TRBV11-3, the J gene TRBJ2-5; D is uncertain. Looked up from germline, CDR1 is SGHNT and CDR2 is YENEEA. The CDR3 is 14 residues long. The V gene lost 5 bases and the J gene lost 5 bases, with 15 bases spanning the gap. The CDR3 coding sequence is TGTGCCAGCAGCACCCGTGTGTTAGGGGAGACCCAGTACTTC. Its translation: CASSTRVLGETQYF.

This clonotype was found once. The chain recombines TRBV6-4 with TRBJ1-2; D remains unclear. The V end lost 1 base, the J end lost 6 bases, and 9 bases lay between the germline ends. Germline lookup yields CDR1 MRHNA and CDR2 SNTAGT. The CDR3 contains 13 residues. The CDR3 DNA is TGTGCCAGCAGTGACTTTGCCGGCCATGGCTACACCTTC. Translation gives CASSDFAGHGYTF.

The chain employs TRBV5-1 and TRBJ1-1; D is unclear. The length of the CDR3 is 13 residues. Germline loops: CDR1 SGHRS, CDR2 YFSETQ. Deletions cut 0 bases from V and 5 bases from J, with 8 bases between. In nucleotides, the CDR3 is TGCGCCAGCAGCTTGGACAGACGGACTGAAGCTTTCTTT. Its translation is CASSLDRRTEAFF.

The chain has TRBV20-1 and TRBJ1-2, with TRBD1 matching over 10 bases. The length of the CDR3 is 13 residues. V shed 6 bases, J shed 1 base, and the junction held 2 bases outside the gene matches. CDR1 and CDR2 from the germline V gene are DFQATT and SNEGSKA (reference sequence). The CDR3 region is CSAGTGDNYGYTF. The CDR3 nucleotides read TGCAGTGCGGGGACAGGGGATAACTATGGCTACACCTTC.

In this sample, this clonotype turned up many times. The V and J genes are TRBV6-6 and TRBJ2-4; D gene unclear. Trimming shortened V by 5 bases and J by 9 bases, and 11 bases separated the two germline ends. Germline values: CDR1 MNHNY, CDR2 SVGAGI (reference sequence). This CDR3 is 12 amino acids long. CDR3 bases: TGTGCCAGCAGTCAAGGTCTCGGCATTCAGTACTTC. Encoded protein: CASSQGLGIQYF.

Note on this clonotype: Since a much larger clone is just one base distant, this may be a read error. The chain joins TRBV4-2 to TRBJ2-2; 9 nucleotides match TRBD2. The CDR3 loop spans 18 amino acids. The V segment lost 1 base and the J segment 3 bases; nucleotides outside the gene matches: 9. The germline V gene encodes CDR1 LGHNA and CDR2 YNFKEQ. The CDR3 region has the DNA TGTGCCAGCAGCCAAGGGATTAGCGGGGGTGGGTACACCGGGGAGCTGTTTTTT. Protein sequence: CASSQGISGGGYTGELFF.

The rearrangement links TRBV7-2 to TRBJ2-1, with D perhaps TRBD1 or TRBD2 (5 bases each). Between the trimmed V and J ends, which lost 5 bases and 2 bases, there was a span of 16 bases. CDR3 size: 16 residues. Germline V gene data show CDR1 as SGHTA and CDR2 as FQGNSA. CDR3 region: CASSLGTSRAYNEQFF. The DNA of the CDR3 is TGTGCCAGCAGCCTGGGGACCAGCAGGGCCTACAATGAGCAGTTCTTC.

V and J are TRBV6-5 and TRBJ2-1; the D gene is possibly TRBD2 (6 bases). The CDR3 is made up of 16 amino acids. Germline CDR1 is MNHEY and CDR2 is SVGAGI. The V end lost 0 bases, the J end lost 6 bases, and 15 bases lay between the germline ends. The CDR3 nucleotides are TGTGCCAGCAGTTACTCGGCCGGGGGATCCATCAATGAGCAGTTCTTC. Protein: CASSYSAGGSINEQFF.

This CDR3 reads CTSSRGRGQGNEKLFF. The DNA of the CDR3 is TGTACCAGCAGCAGGGGAAGAGGACAGGGTAATGAAAAACTGTTTTTT. The chain recombines TRBV21-1 with TRBJ1-4; TRBD1 was called by the table and not checked on the DNA. TRBV21-1 is listed as a pseudogene. The CDR3 spans 16 residues.

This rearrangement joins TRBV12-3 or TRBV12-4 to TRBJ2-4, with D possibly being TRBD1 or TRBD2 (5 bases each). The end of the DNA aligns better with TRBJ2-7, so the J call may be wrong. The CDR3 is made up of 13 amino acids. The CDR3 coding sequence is TGTGCCAGCAGCTTGGGGACCAGATTCGAGCAGTACTTC. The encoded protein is CASSLGTRFEQYF.

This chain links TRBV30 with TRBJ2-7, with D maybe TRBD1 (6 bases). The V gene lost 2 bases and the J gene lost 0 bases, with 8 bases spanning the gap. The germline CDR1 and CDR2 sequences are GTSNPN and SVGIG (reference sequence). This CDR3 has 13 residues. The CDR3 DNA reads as TGTGCCTGGAGTCAGGGGAGCTCCTACGAGCAGTACTTC. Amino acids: CAWSQGSSYEQYF.

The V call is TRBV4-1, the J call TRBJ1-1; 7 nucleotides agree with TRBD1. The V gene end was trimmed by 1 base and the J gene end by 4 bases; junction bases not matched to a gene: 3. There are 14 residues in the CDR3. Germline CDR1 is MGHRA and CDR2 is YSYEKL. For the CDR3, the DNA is TGCGCCAGCAGCCAAGCTTCAGGGGGCACTGAAGCTTTCTTT. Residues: CASSQASGGTEAFF.

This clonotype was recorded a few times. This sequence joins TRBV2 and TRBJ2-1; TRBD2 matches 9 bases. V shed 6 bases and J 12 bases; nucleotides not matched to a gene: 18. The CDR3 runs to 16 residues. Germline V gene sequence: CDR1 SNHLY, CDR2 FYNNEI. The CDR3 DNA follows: TGTGCCAGCAGGCCTCCAAGCGGGGGGTCGGTTGGTCGGCAGTTCTTC. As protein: CASRPPSGGSVGRQFF. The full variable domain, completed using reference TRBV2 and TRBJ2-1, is EPEVTQTPSHQVTQMGQEVILRCVPISNHLYFYWYRQILGQKVEFLVSFYNNEISEKSEIFDDQFSVERPDGSNFTLKIRSTKLEDSAMYFCASRPPSGGSVGRQFFGPGTRLTVL.

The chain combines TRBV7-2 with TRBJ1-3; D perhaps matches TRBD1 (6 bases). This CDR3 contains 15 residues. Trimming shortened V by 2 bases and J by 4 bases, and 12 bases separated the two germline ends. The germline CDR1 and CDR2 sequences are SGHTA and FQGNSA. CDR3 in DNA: TGTGCCAGCAGCTTACTGGCAGGGGTAGGAAACACCATATATTTT. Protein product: CASSLLAGVGNTIYF.

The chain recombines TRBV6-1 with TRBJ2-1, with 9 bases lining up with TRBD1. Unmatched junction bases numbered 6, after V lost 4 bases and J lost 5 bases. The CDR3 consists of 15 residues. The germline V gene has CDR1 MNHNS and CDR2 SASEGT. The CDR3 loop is CASSVEWTGDNEQFF. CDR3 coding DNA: TGTGCCAGCAGTGTAGAGTGGACAGGGGACAATGAGCAGTTCTTC.